This TCR beta chain was recorded in a study of shared clonotypes between healthy human individuals. Study results and caveats: Clonotypes not shared had lower generation probabilities than those common to all four donors.

Trimming removed 1 base at V and 6 bases at J, with 9 bases between. This CDR3 is built from 13 residues. Germline loops: CDR1 SGHVS, CDR2 FQNEAQ. As regards this clone: The target antigen is unknown.

Here immunoSEQ multiplex PCR was the method, and the copy in TCRdb shows in-frame clones only, minus some. The profile shows roughly 2 million clones, roughly 96% of them singletons. This chain uses TRBV7-8 with TRBJ1-2, with D uncertain. Material for sequencing was naive CD4+ T cells sorted from blood. The subset: CD45RA+ positively selected. The sequence was collected from a young man in good health. Here the CDR3 DNA reads TGTGCCAGCAGCTTAGGAGGGAGTAATGGCTACACCTTC. It translates to CASSLGGSNGYTF.